The T cell receptor (beta chain) described here comes from a study of T cells in localized non-small cell lung cancer. The repertoire was sequenced with immunoSEQ multiplex PCR; TCRdb's copy has only in-frame clones and lacks some. The sample holds some 56,000 clones, 86% seen once. Germline trimming cut 2 bases from V and 0 bases from J; bases unmatched to any gene: 4. CDR3 length equals 16 residues. Germline V gene sequence: CDR1 MNHEY, CDR2 SVGAGI. The chain has TRBV6-5 and TRBJ1-1, with TRBD1 identical over 9 bases. This TCR came from a woman between 35 and 75 years old with stage I lung adenocarcinoma. The specimen comprised peripheral blood, sampled before any cancer treatment. The CDR3 spells CASSYRTGAMNTEAFF. The CDR3 DNA is TGTGCCAGCAGTTACCGGACAGGGGCTATGAACACTGAAGCTTTCTTT.